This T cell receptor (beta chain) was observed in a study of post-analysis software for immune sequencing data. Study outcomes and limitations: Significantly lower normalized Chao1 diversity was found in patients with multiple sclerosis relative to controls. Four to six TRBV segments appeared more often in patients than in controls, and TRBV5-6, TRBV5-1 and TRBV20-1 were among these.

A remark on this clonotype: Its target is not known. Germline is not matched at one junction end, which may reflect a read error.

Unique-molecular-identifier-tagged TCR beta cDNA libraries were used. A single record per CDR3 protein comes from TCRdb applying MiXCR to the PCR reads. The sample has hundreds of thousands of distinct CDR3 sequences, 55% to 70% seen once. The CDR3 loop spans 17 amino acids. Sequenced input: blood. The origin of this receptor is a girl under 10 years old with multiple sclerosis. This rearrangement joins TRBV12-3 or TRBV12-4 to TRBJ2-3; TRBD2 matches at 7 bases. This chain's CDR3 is CASSWTSGAPLTDAQYF. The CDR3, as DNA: TGTGCCAGCAGTTGGACTAGTGGGGCCCCCTTAACAGATGCGCAGTATTTT.